This is a list of T cell receptor beta chains from one sample in a study of cytomegalovirus exposure and HLA in healthy donors. Assay: immunoSEQ multiplex PCR; the TCRdb copy retains only in-frame clones and omits some. The table records under 95,000 clones, roughly 93% of them present only once. The sequenced sample consisted of PBMCs. The receptors were gathered from a man aged 25 to 45 in good health and CMV-seronegative. CDR3s include the opening cysteine and the closing phenylalanine or tryptophan. Each record gives: V gene, CDR3 length, clone size, D gene, J gene, CDR3 protein, CDR3 DNA. D genes are given only for firm matches. Some rows have no size entry. The others give once, few or many, or a class for an expanded clone.

V gene: TRBV11-2
CDR3 length: 16
clone size: -
D gene: -
J gene: TRBJ1-2
CDR3 protein: CASSLDPLKAAGGSNF
CDR3 DNA: TGTGCCAGCAGCTTAGATCCCTTGAAGGCGGCAGGAGGGAGCAACTTC

V gene: TRBV19
CDR3 length: 14
clone size: -
D gene: -
J gene: TRBJ2-2
CDR3 protein: CASSTTRDTGELFF
CDR3 DNA: TGTGCCAGTAGTACTACACGGGACACCGGGGAGCTGTTTTTT

V gene: TRBV29-1
CDR3 length: 12
clone size: once
D gene: -
J gene: TRBJ2-7
CDR3 protein: CSVGTLGDEQYF
CDR3 DNA: TGCAGCGTCGGGACACTGGGTGACGAGCAGTACTTC

V gene: TRBV6-5
CDR3 length: 15
clone size: -
D gene: -
J gene: TRBJ1-5
CDR3 protein: CASSSRQVSNQPQHF
CDR3 DNA: TGTGCCAGCAGTTCCAGGCAGGTCAGCAATCAGCCCCAGCATTTT

V gene: TRBV5-1
CDR3 length: 15
clone size: -
D gene: TRBD1
J gene: TRBJ2-7
CDR3 protein: CASSIAGTGTSEQYF
CDR3 DNA: TGCGCCAGCAGCATAGCCGGGACAGGGACTTCCGAGCAGTACTTC

V gene: TRBV18
CDR3 length: 16
clone size: -
D gene: -
J gene: TRBJ1-2
CDR3 protein: CASSPSTAGGAYGYTF
CDR3 DNA: TGTGCCAGCTCACCAAGCACCGCAGGTGGTGCCTATGGCTACACCTTC

V gene: TRBV18
CDR3 length: 15
clone size: -
D gene: -
J gene: TRBJ2-3
CDR3 protein: CASSSSSAHTDTQYF
CDR3 DNA: TGTGCCAGCTCAAGCTCTAGCGCCCACACAGATACGCAGTATTTT

V gene: TRBV7-3
CDR3 length: 13
clone size: -
D gene: -
J gene: TRBJ2-5
CDR3 protein: CASSLNQQETQYF
CDR3 DNA: TGTGCCAGCAGCTTAAATCAGCAAGAGACCCAGTACTTC

V gene: TRBV6-6
CDR3 length: 16
clone size: -
D gene: TRBD2
J gene: TRBJ2-7
CDR3 protein: CASSPVMGTSLGEQYF
CDR3 DNA: TGTGCCAGCAGCCCCGTTATGGGGACTAGCCTGGGGGAGCAGTACTTC

V gene: TRBV2
CDR3 length: 12
clone size: -
D gene: -
J gene: TRBJ1-2
CDR3 protein: CASSGVPHGYTF
CDR3 DNA: TGTGCCAGCAGTGGAGTACCCCATGGCTACACCTTC

V gene: TRBV5-1
CDR3 length: 15
clone size: -
D gene: -
J gene: TRBJ2-7
CDR3 protein: CASSLAVGQQNEQYF
CDR3 DNA: TGCGCCAGCAGCTTGGCCGTAGGACAACAGAACGAGCAGTACTTC

V gene: TRBV11-2
CDR3 length: 14
clone size: -
D gene: TRBD1
J gene: TRBJ1-1
CDR3 protein: CASSPVGTGEIAFF
CDR3 DNA: TGTGCCAGCAGCCCGGTGGGGACAGGGGAGATAGCTTTCTTT

V gene: TRBV6-1
CDR3 length: 14
clone size: -
D gene: -
J gene: TRBJ1-5
CDR3 protein: CAIQVGDSNQPQHF
CDR3 DNA: TGTGCCATACAGGTAGGGGATAGCAATCAGCCCCAGCATTTT

V gene: TRBV11-2
CDR3 length: 17
clone size: -
D gene: -
J gene: TRBJ2-6
CDR3 protein: CASSKGQKHSGANVLTF
CDR3 DNA: TGTGCCAGCAGCAAAGGACAGAAGCACTCTGGGGCCAACGTCCTGACTTTC

V gene: TRBV18
CDR3 length: 16
clone size: once
D gene: -
J gene: TRBJ2-6
CDR3 protein: CASSPQGPKAANVLTF
CDR3 DNA: TGTGCCAGCTCACCGCAGGGGCCTAAGGCGGCCAACGTCCTGACTTTC

V gene: TRBV28
CDR3 length: 16
clone size: -
D gene: -
J gene: TRBJ1-4
CDR3 protein: CASSFPTLGTNEKLFF
CDR3 DNA: TGTGCCAGCAGTTTTCCGACACTTGGAACTAATGAAAAACTGTTTTTT

V gene: TRBV28
CDR3 length: 14
clone size: -
D gene: -
J gene: TRBJ2-7
CDR3 protein: CASTQGAPNYEQYF
CDR3 DNA: TGTGCCAGCACCCAAGGGGCCCCAAACTACGAGCAGTACTTC

V gene: TRBV21-1
CDR3 length: 16
clone size: -
D gene: -
J gene: TRBJ2-5
CDR3 protein: CASSKRIQAQEETQYF
CDR3 DNA: TGTGCCAGCAGCAAGAGAATCCAGGCTCAAGAAGAGACCCAGTACTTC

V gene: TRBV30
CDR3 length: 13
clone size: -
D gene: TRBD1
J gene: TRBJ2-7
CDR3 protein: CAWGTGMTYEQYF
CDR3 DNA: TGTGCCTGGGGGACAGGGATGACCTACGAGCAGTACTTC

V gene: TRBV5-4
CDR3 length: 15
clone size: -
D gene: TRBD2
J gene: TRBJ2-7
CDR3 protein: CASSYDSGGTREQYF
CDR3 DNA: TGTGCCAGCAGCTACGACTCCGGGGGGACGCGTGAGCAGTACTTC

V gene: TRBV5-1
CDR3 length: 16
clone size: -
D gene: TRBD2
J gene: TRBJ2-1
CDR3 protein: CASSLGVGTSVDEQFF
CDR3 DNA: TGCGCCAGCAGCTTGGGGGTGGGGACTAGCGTGGATGAGCAGTTCTTC

V gene: TRBV28
CDR3 length: 14
clone size: few
D gene: -
J gene: TRBJ2-5
CDR3 protein: CASSDSLGQETQYF
CDR3 DNA: TGTGCCAGCAGTGACAGCTTAGGTCAAGAGACCCAGTACTTC

V gene: TRBV29-1
CDR3 length: 12
clone size: once
D gene: TRBD1
J gene: TRBJ1-4
CDR3 protein: CSGRTGGEKLFF
CDR3 DNA: TGCAGCGGAAGGACAGGGGGCGAAAAACTGTTTTTT

V gene: TRBV29-1
CDR3 length: 12
clone size: -
D gene: -
J gene: TRBJ1-1
CDR3 protein: CSVEPSNTEAFF
CDR3 DNA: TGCAGCGTTGAACCGTCGAACACTGAAGCTTTCTTT

V gene: TRBV19
CDR3 length: 19
clone size: -
D gene: -
J gene: TRBJ1-4
CDR3 protein: CASSSIKTGHDTANEKLFF
CDR3 DNA: TGTGCCAGTAGTAGCATAAAGACAGGTCACGACACAGCTAATGAAAAACTGTTTTTT

V gene: TRBV28
CDR3 length: 13
clone size: -
D gene: -
J gene: TRBJ1-2
CDR3 protein: CASRRTQNYGYTF
CDR3 DNA: TGTGCCAGCAGACGGACACAGAACTATGGCTACACCTTC

V gene: TRBV30
CDR3 length: 14
clone size: -
D gene: -
J gene: TRBJ2-7
CDR3 protein: CAWNRNGLFSEQYF
CDR3 DNA: TGTGCCTGGAATCGAAACGGACTATTCTCCGAGCAGTACTTC

V gene: TRBV28
CDR3 length: 15
clone size: -
D gene: -
J gene: TRBJ1-2
CDR3 protein: CASSLLRQSSYGYTF
CDR3 DNA: TGTGCCAGCAGTTTATTACGACAGTCTAGCTATGGCTACACCTTC

V gene: TRBV25-1
CDR3 length: 15
clone size: -
D gene: TRBD1
J gene: TRBJ1-1
CDR3 protein: CASSATTGLNTEAFF
CDR3 DNA: TGTGCCAGCAGTGCAACGACAGGGTTAAACACTGAAGCTTTCTTT

V gene: TRBV7-2
CDR3 length: 15
clone size: -
D gene: -
J gene: TRBJ2-5
CDR3 protein: CASSPTGTTQETQYF
CDR3 DNA: TGTGCCAGCAGCCCTACCGGGACAACTCAAGAGACCCAGTACTTC

V gene: TRBV18
CDR3 length: 15
clone size: -
D gene: TRBD1
J gene: TRBJ1-1
CDR3 protein: CASSPVVGTVAEAFF
CDR3 DNA: TGTGCCAGCTCTCCCGTCGTTGGGACAGTCGCTGAAGCTTTCTTT

V gene: TRBV19
CDR3 length: 15
clone size: -
D gene: -
J gene: TRBJ2-1
CDR3 protein: CASSKFASGNNEQFF
CDR3 DNA: TGTGCCAGTAGTAAATTCGCCTCCGGGAACAATGAGCAGTTCTTC

V gene: TRBV5-6
CDR3 length: 14
clone size: -
D gene: -
J gene: TRBJ2-1
CDR3 protein: CASSLESRYNEQFF
CDR3 DNA: TGTGCCAGCAGCTTGGAATCCAGATACAATGAGCAGTTCTTC

V gene: TRBV25-1
CDR3 length: 16
clone size: -
D gene: -
J gene: TRBJ1-4
CDR3 protein: CASSEPLLGGSEKLFF
CDR3 DNA: TGTGCCAGCAGTGAACCCCTCCTAGGGGGTTCTGAAAAACTGTTTTTT

V gene: TRBV19
CDR3 length: 18
clone size: -
D gene: -
J gene: TRBJ2-4
CDR3 protein: CASSLGGQVRLAKNIQYF
CDR3 DNA: TGTGCCAGTAGTTTGGGGGGGCAGGTGAGATTAGCCAAAAACATTCAGTACTTC

V gene: TRBV7-9
CDR3 length: 16
clone size: few
D gene: -
J gene: TRBJ1-3
CDR3 protein: CASSLSTAYSGNTIYF
CDR3 DNA: TGTGCCAGCAGCTTAAGCACAGCTTACTCTGGAAACACCATATATTTT

V gene: TRBV2
CDR3 length: 17
clone size: -
D gene: -
J gene: TRBJ2-4
CDR3 protein: CASSVGSGSLAKNIQYF
CDR3 DNA: TGTGCCAGCAGTGTAGGGAGCGGAAGTCTAGCCAAAAACATTCAGTACTTC

V gene: TRBV2
CDR3 length: 15
clone size: -
D gene: -
J gene: TRBJ1-2
CDR3 protein: CASSEARNRNYGYTF
CDR3 DNA: TGTGCCAGCAGTGAAGCTCGTAACAGGAACTATGGCTACACCTTC

V gene: TRBV27
CDR3 length: 14
clone size: -
D gene: TRBD2
J gene: TRBJ2-7
CDR3 protein: CASSPGTSGYEQYF
CDR3 DNA: TGTGCCAGCAGTCCCGGGACTAGCGGATACGAGCAGTACTTC

V gene: TRBV7-3
CDR3 length: 15
clone size: -
D gene: TRBD1
J gene: TRBJ2-7
CDR3 protein: CASSPQGPATYEQYF
CDR3 DNA: TGTGCCAGCAGCCCACAGGGGCCTGCCACCTACGAGCAGTACTTC

V gene: TRBV12-5
CDR3 length: 13
clone size: -
D gene: TRBD1
J gene: TRBJ1-1
CDR3 protein: CASGLGQGTEAFF
CDR3 DNA: TGTGCTAGTGGTTTGGGACAGGGCACGGAAGCTTTCTTT

V gene: TRBV9
CDR3 length: 14
clone size: -
D gene: -
J gene: TRBJ2-1
CDR3 protein: CASSGGGRYNEQFF
CDR3 DNA: TGTGCCAGCAGCGGAGGGGGACGATACAATGAGCAGTTCTTC

V gene: TRBV30
CDR3 length: 14
clone size: -
D gene: TRBD1
J gene: TRBJ2-7
CDR3 protein: CACDRGPTRYEQYF
CDR3 DNA: TGTGCCTGTGACAGGGGTCCTACTCGGTACGAGCAGTACTTC

V gene: TRBV2
CDR3 length: 12
clone size: -
D gene: -
J gene: TRBJ2-7
CDR3 protein: CASRLWGREQYF
CDR3 DNA: TGTGCCAGCAGATTGTGGGGGCGCGAGCAGTACTTC

V gene: TRBV14
CDR3 length: 14
clone size: -
D gene: TRBD1
J gene: TRBJ2-3
CDR3 protein: CASSVGGLLDTQYF
CDR3 DNA: TGTGCCAGCAGCGTAGGGGGCTTGCTTGATACGCAGTATTTT

V gene: TRBV21-1
CDR3 length: 20
clone size: -
D gene: -
J gene: TRBJ2-6
CDR3 protein: CASSKGLAGDISSGANVLTF
CDR3 DNA: TGTGCCAGCAGCAAAGGGCTAGCGGGAGACATCAGCTCTGGGGCCAACGTCCTGACTTTC

V gene: TRBV11-2
CDR3 length: 17
clone size: -
D gene: TRBD1
J gene: TRBJ1-4
CDR3 protein: CASSIPGRTGGNEKLFF
CDR3 DNA: TGTGCCAGCAGCATCCCGGGTCGGACAGGAGGGAATGAAAAACTGTTTTTT

V gene: TRBV5-1
CDR3 length: 17
clone size: once
D gene: TRBD1
J gene: TRBJ1-1
CDR3 protein: CASSSYSGTGWDTEAFF
CDR3 DNA: TGCGCCAGCAGCTCCTATTCCGGGACAGGGTGGGACACTGAAGCTTTCTTT

V gene: TRBV4-2
CDR3 length: 15
clone size: -
D gene: -
J gene: TRBJ1-5
CDR3 protein: CASSQESRAGQPQHF
CDR3 DNA: TGTGCCAGCAGCCAAGAGAGTAGGGCGGGTCAGCCCCAGCATTTT

V gene: TRBV19
CDR3 length: 13
clone size: few
D gene: TRBD1
J gene: TRBJ1-2
CDR3 protein: CASSATGVGGYTF
CDR3 DNA: TGTGCCAGTAGTGCTACAGGGGTTGGCGGCTACACCTTC

V gene: TRBV11-2
CDR3 length: 14
clone size: -
D gene: -
J gene: TRBJ1-6
CDR3 protein: CASSRLEESSPLHF
CDR3 DNA: TGTGCCAGCAGCCGCTTGGAGGAAAGCTCACCCCTCCACTTT

V gene: TRBV18
CDR3 length: 16
clone size: -
D gene: TRBD1
J gene: TRBJ1-4
CDR3 protein: CASSINGQGMNEKLFF
CDR3 DNA: TGTGCCAGCTCCATAAATGGACAGGGGATGAATGAAAAACTGTTTTTT

V gene: TRBV10-3
CDR3 length: 14
clone size: -
D gene: TRBD2
J gene: TRBJ2-5
CDR3 protein: CAIGPSGSVETQYF
CDR3 DNA: TGTGCCATCGGGCCTAGCGGGAGCGTTGAGACCCAGTACTTC

V gene: TRBV6-1
CDR3 length: 14
clone size: -
D gene: -
J gene: TRBJ2-3
CDR3 protein: CASSVLGTEDTQYF
CDR3 DNA: TGTGCCAGCAGTGTGCTAGGCACCGAGGATACGCAGTATTTT

V gene: TRBV7-7
CDR3 length: 15
clone size: -
D gene: TRBD2
J gene: TRBJ2-1
CDR3 protein: CASSPGLAGAHEQFF
CDR3 DNA: TGTGCTAGCAGTCCAGGACTAGCGGGAGCCCATGAGCAGTTCTTC

V gene: TRBV4-2
CDR3 length: 11
clone size: -
D gene: -
J gene: TRBJ2-1
CDR3 protein: CASSQVNEQFF
CDR3 DNA: TGTGCCAGCAGCCAAGTAAATGAGCAGTTCTTC

V gene: TRBV7-6
CDR3 length: 18
clone size: -
D gene: TRBD2
J gene: TRBJ2-2
CDR3 protein: CASSSHTPGTRPTGELFF
CDR3 DNA: TGTGCCAGCAGCTCACACACACCCGGGACTAGACCCACCGGGGAGCTGTTTTTT

V gene: TRBV5-6
CDR3 length: 16
clone size: -
D gene: TRBD1
J gene: TRBJ2-5
CDR3 protein: CASSFIPGQGQETQYF
CDR3 DNA: TGTGCCAGCAGCTTTATACCGGGACAGGGGCAAGAGACCCAGTACTTC

V gene: TRBV2
CDR3 length: 15
clone size: -
D gene: TRBD1
J gene: TRBJ2-7
CDR3 protein: CASSEGQGIANEQYF
CDR3 DNA: TGTGCCAGCAGTGAAGGACAGGGGATCGCCAACGAGCAGTACTTC

V gene: TRBV9
CDR3 length: 15
clone size: -
D gene: -
J gene: TRBJ1-2
CDR3 protein: CASSPRSNRQGGYTF
CDR3 DNA: TGTGCCAGCAGCCCGCGATCTAACAGGCAGGGTGGCTACACCTTC